This TCR beta chain is from a study of T cell changes during pregnancy in multiple sclerosis. V lost 5 bases and J lost 7, with 14 bases in between. This CDR3 spans 13 amino acids. The germline V gene has CDR1 SGHNT and CDR2 YENEEA. Only in-frame clones appear in the TCRdb table, and some are missing; sequencing was by immunoSEQ multiplex PCR. Altogether some 56,000 clones are present, about 90% being singletons, with the ten largest covering about 3%. This clonotype was obtained from a female donor in good health, enrolled as a control in a pregnancy study. The genes are TRBV11-3 and TRBJ1-1, with D unclear. This specimen was peripheral blood, taken in the third trimester of pregnancy. CDR3 nucleotide sequence: TGTGCCAGCAGCCCCGGAGGAGAGAGTGAAGCTTTCTTT. It yields the protein CASSPGGESEAFF.